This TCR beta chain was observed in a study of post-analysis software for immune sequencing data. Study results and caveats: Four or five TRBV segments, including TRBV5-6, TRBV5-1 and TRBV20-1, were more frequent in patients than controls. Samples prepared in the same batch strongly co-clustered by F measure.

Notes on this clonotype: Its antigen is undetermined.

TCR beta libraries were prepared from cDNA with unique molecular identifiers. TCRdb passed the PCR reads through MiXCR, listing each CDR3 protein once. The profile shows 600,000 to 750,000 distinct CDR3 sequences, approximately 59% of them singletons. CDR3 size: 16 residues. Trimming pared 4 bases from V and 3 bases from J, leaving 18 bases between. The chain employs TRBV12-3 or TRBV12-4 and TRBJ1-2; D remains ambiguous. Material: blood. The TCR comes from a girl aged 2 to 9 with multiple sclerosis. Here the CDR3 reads CASSSWFSDLHYGYTF. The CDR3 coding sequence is TGTGCCAGCAGTTCCTGGTTCTCGGACCTCCACTATGGCTACACCTTC.